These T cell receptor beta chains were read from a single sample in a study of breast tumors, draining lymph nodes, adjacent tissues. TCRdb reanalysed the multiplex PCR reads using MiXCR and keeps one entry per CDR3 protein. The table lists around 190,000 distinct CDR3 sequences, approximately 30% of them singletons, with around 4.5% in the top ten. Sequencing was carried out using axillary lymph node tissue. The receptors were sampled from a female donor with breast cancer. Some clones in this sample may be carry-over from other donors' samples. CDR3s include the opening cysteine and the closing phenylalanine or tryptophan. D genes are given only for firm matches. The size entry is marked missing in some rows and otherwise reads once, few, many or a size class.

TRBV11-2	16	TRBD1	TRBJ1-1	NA	TGTGCCAGCAGCTCTCTCCGGACAGGGGCCAACACTGAAGCTTTCTTT	CASSSLRTGANTEAFF
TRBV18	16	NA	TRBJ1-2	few	TGTGCCAGCTCACCGGGACATTTTTTAGCTAACTATGGCTACACCTTC	CASSPGHFLANYGYTF
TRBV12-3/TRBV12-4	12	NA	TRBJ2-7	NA	TGTGCCAGCAGCTTCGTAGTTTACGAGCAGCACTTC	CASSFVVYEQHF
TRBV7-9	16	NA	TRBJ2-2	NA	TGTGCCAGCAGCCATGACCTGGGCGGTAACACCGGGGAGCTGTTTTTT	CASSHDLGGNTGELFF
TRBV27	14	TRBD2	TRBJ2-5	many	TGTGCCAGCAAGACTAGCGAGAACCAAGAGACCCAGTACTTC	CASKTSENQETQYF
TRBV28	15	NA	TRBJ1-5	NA	TGTGCCAGCAGCCATAAAGGACGTAGCAATCAGCCCCAGCATTTT	CASSHKGRSNQPQHF
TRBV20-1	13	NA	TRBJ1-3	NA	TGCAGTGCTAGAGCTGGTGCGGGGAACACCATATATTTT	CSARAGAGNTIYF
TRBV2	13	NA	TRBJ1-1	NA	TGTGCCAGCAGCGGACAGCCGAGCACTGAAGCTTTCTTT	CASSGQPSTEAFF
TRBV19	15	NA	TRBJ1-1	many	TGTGCCAGTAGACCCCAAGGGGACTGGGGGGATGAAGCTTTCTTT	CASRPQGDWGDEAFF
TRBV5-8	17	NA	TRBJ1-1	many	TGTGCCAGCAGCTGGATCCCCGGGACACTAGAGAACACTGAAGCTTTCTTT	CASSWIPGTLENTEAFF
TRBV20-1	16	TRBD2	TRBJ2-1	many	TGCAGTGCTAGAGTCCCGGCTAGCGGGAGAAGGAATGAGCAGTTCTTC	CSARVPASGRRNEQFF
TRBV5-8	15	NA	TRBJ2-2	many	TGTGCCAGCAGCTTGGACAGGGAAAACACCGGGGAGCTGTTTTTT	CASSLDRENTGELFF
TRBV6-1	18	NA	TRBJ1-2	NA	TGTGCCAGCAGTGAACTCGGGACAACGGCCCTGCCTCGGGATGGCTACACCTTC	CASSELGTTALPRDGYTF
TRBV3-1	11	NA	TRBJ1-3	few	TGTGCCAGCAGCCCTGGAAACACCATATATTTT	CASSPGNTIYF